This TCR beta chain was observed in a study of technical replicates of blood from a handful of donors. V trimming: 3 bases; J trimming: 4 bases; junction bases outside the gene matches: 4. The V gene's germline CDR1 is MDHEN and CDR2 SYDVKM. There are 14 residues in the CDR3. Clones were sequenced by immunoSEQ multiplex PCR, and TCRdb holds only the in-frame ones, with some missing. The sample holds tens of thousands of clones, just under 95% seen once. The V call is TRBV28, the J call TRBJ1-2; 8 nucleotides match TRBD1. The origin of this receptor is a human donor in good health. Sequenced material: T cells isolated from PBMCs. CDR3 sequence: CASSLSDRGYGYTF. CDR3 coding DNA: TGTGCCAGCAGTTTGTCCGACAGGGGCTATGGCTACACCTTC.